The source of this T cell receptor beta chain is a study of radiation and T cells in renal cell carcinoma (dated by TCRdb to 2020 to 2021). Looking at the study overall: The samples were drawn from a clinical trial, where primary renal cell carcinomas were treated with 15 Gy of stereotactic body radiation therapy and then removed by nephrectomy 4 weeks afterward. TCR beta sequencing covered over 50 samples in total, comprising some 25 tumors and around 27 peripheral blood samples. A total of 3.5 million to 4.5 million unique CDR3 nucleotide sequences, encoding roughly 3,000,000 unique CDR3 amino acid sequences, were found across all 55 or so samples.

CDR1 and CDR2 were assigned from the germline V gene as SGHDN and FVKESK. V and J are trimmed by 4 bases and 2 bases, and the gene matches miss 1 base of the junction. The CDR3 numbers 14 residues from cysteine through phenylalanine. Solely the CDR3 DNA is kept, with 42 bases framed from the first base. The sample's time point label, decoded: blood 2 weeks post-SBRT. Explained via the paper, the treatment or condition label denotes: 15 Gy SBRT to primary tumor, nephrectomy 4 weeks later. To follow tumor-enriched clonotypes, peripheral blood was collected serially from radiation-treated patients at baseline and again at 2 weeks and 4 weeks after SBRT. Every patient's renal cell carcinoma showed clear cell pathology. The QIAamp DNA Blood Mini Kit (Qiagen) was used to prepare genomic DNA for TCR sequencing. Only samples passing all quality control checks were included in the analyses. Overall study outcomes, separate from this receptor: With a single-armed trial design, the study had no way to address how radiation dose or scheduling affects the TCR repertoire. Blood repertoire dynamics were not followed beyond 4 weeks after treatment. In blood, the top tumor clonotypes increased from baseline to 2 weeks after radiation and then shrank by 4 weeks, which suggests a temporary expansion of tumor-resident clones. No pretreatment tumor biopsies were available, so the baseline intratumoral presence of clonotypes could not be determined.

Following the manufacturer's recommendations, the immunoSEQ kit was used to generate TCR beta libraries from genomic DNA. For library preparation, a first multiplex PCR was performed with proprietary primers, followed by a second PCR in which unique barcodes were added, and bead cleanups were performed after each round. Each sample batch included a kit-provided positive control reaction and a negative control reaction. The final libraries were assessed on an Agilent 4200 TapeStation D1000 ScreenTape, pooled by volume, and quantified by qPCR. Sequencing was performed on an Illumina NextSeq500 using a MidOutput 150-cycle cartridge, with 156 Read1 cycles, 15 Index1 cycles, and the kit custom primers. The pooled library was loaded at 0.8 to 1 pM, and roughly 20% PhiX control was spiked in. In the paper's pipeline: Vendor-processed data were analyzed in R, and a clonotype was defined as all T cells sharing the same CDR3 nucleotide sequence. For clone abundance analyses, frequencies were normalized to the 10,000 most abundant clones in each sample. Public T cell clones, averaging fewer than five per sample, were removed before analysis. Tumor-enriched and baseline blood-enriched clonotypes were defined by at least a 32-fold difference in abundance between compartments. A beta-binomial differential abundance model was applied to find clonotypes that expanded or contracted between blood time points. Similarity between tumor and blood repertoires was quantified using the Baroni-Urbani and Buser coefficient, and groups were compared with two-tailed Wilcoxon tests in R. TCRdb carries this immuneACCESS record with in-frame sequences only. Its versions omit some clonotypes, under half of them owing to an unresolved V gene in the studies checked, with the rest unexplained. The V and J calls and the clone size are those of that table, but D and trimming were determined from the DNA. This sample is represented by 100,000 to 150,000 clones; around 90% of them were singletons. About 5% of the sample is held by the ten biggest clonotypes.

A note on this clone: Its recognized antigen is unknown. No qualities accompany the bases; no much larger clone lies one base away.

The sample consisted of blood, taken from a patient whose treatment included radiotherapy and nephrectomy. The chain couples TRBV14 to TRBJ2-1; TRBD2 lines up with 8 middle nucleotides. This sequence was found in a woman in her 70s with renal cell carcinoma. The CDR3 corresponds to CASSLGLAYNEQFF. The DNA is TGTGCCAGCAGCCTGGGACTAGCCTACAATGAGCAGTTCTTC.